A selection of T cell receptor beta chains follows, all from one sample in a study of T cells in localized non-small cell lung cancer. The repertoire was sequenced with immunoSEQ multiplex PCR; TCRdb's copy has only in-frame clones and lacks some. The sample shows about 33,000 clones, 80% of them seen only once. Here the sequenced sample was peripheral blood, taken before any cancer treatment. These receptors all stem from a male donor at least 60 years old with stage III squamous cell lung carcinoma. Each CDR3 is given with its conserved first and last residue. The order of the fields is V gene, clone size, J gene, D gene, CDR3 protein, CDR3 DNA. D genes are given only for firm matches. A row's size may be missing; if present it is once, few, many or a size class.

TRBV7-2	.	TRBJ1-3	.	CASSRSPSGNTIYF	TGTGCCAGCAGCCGATCTCCCTCTGGAAACACCATATATTTT
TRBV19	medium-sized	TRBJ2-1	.	CASRWGNEQFF	TGTGCCAGTAGATGGGGGAATGAGCAGTTCTTC
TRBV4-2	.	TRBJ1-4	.	CASSQRTATNEKLFF	TGTGCCAGCAGCCAACGGACTGCAACTAATGAAAAACTGTTTTTT
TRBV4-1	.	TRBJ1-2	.	CASSRVALVSYGYTF	TGCGCCAGCAGCCGAGTAGCCCTTGTAAGCTATGGCTACACCTTC
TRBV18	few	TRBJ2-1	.	CASSPAGSYNEQFF	TGTGCCAGCTCACCGGCAGGGTCATACAATGAGCAGTTCTTC
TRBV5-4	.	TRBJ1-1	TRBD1	CATTGGWDTEAFF	TGTGCCACAACAGGGGGCTGGGACACTGAAGCTTTCTTT
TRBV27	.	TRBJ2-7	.	CASSSHPAVLGEQYF	TGTGCCAGCAGCTCCCACCCGGCAGTCTTAGGGGAGCAGTACTTC
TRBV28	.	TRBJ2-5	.	CASSSGTRETQYF	TGTGCCAGCAGTTCCGGGACCCGAGAGACCCAGTACTTC
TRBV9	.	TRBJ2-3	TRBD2	CASSVGTSGITDTQYF	TGTGCCAGCAGCGTGGGGACTAGCGGAATCACAGATACGCAGTATTTT
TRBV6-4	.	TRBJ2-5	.	CASSVGEGETQYF	TGTGCCAGCAGTGTGGGAGAGGGTGAGACCCAGTACTTC
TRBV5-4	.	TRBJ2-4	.	CASSLQGFSNIQYF	TGTGCCAGCAGCCTCCAGGGGTTTTCAAACATTCAGTACTTC
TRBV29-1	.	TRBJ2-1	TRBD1	CSVERGTGGYNEQFF	TGCAGCGTTGAACGCGGGACAGGGGGGTACAACGAGCAGTTCTTC
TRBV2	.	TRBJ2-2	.	CASSDENTGELFF	TGTGCCAGCAGTGACGAAAACACCGGGGAGCTGTTTTTT
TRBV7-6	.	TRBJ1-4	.	CASSSGDSGEKLFF	TGTGCCAGCAGCTCAGGGGATTCCGGTGAAAAACTGTTTTTT
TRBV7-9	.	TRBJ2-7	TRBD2	CASSLSLAGGREQYF	TGTGCCAGCAGCTTATCCCTAGCGGGGGGGCGCGAGCAGTACTTC
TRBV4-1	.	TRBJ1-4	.	CASSHARTVNEKLFF	TGCGCCAGCAGCCATGCCCGGACAGTAAATGAAAAACTGTTTTTT
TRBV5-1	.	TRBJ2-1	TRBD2	CASSPPTSGIYNEQFF	TGCGCCAGCAGCCCGCCGACTAGCGGAATTTACAATGAGCAGTTCTTC
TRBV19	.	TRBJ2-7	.	CASSTGVGEQYF	TGTGCCAGTAGTACCGGAGTGGGAGAGCAGTACTTC
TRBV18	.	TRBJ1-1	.	CASSPRQGTEAFF	TGTGCCAGCTCACCACGTCAGGGGACTGAAGCTTTCTTT
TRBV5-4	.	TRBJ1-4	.	CASSLGTAEKLFF	TGTGCCAGCAGCTTGGGGACAGCAGAAAAACTGTTTTTT
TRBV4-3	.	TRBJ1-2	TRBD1	CASSHLSGTGGKGYGYTF	TGCGCCAGCAGCCACTTAAGCGGGACAGGGGGCAAGGGCTATGGCTACACCTTC
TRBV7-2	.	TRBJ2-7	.	CASSFTGTVNYEQYF	TGTGCCAGCAGCTTCACCGGGACGGTAAACTACGAGCAGTACTTC
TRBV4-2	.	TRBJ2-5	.	CASSPGSRSEETQYF	TGTGCCAGCAGCCCCGGGTCGAGATCCGAAGAGACCCAGTACTTC
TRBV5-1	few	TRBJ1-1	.	CASSFREQAYTEAFF	TGCGCCAGCAGCTTCAGGGAACAGGCGTACACTGAAGCTTTCTTT
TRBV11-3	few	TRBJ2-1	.	CASSSSRGGSYNEQFF	TGTGCCAGCAGCTCCTCGAGGGGCGGTTCCTACAATGAGCAGTTCTTC
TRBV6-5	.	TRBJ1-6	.	CASSSKGFYNSPLHF	TGTGCCAGCAGTTCTAAAGGCTTTTATAATTCACCCCTCCACTTT
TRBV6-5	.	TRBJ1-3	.	CASSISGTGNTIYF	TGTGCCAGCAGCATCTCCGGGACTGGAAACACCATATATTTT
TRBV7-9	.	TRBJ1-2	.	CASSSTRGPSYGYTF	TGTGCCAGCAGCTCCACGCGGGGACCGAGCTATGGCTACACCTTC
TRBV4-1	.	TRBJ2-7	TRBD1	CASSQEPSTGGFSYEQYF	TGCGCCAGCAGCCAAGAGCCTTCTACAGGGGGATTCTCCTACGAGCAGTACTTC
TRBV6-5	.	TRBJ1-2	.	CASSPTGTPTSGYTF	TGTGCCAGCAGCCCGACCGGGACCCCAACGAGTGGCTACACCTTC
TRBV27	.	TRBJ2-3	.	CASSPYSRGDTQYF	TGTGCCAGCAGTCCCTACTCGAGGGGCGATACGCAGTATTTT
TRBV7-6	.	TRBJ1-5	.	CASSLRPTDQPQHF	TGTGCCAGCAGCTTAAGGCCAACCGATCAGCCCCAGCATTTT
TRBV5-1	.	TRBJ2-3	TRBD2	CASSPRLAGGDTQYF	TGCGCCAGCAGCCCGCGGCTAGCGGGAGGAGATACGCAGTATTTT
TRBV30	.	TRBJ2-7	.	CAWTLPGALVQYF	TGTGCCTGGACTTTACCCGGGGCCCTGGTACAGTACTTC
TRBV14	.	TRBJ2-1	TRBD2	CASSQDQRGAYNEQFF	TGTGCCAGCAGCCAAGATCAGCGGGGGGCCTACAATGAGCAGTTCTTC